The 6 T cell receptor beta chains below were found in one sample sequenced in a study of Ad26.COV2.S vaccination and SARS-CoV-2 variants. TCRdb's table, derived via immunoSEQ multiplex PCR, lists solely in-frame clones and lacks some. The sample records some 640,000 clones, around 89% being singletons. Treatment noted: approximately 18 received Ad26.COV2.S at low or high dose, single or two shots; five or six received placebo; per-sample allocation not given. Sample collection was performed on day 63 after the first vaccine or placebo injection. The sequencing here drew on peripheral blood, taken in a trial of Ad26.COV2.S vaccine versus placebo. The receptors here all came from a person between 18 and 65 years old who received the Ad26.COV2.S COVID-19 vaccine or a placebo.

This chain connects TRBV5-1 to TRBJ2-7; the match to TRBD2 covers 8 bases. CDR3 length equals 15 residues. Germline V lookup: CDR1 SGHRS, CDR2 YFSETQ. The V segment lost 6 bases and the J segment 2 bases; nucleotides outside the gene matches: 10. The CDR3 sequence: CASTGSGTTTYEQYF. Here the CDR3 DNA reads TGCGCCAGCACGGGTAGCGGGACGACTACCTACGAGCAGTACTTC.

This clone appeared once. The chain is built from TRBV7-9 and TRBJ2-2, with a possible D match to TRBD1 (5 bases). With 5 bases removed from V and 3 bases from J, the gap between germline ends came to 10 bases. The CDR3 covers 14 residues. The germline gives CDR1 SEHNR, CDR2 FQNEAQ (reference sequence). Here the CDR3 DNA reads TGTGCCAGCAGCCCCCGACAGTACACCGGGGAGCTGTTTTTT. It specifies CASSPRQYTGELFF.

The rearrangement joins TRBV7-9 to TRBJ2-3, with a possible D match to TRBD2 (5 bases). This CDR3 is built from 15 residues. V was pared by 1 base and J by 3 bases, with 11 bases between. CDR1 and CDR2 (germline): SEHNR, FQNEAQ (reference sequence). The CDR3: CASSLGGGFTDTQYF. In DNA form, the CDR3 reads TGTGCCAGCAGCTTAGGTGGCGGGTTTACAGATACGCAGTATTTT.

V gene TRBV7-9 combines with J gene TRBJ1-6; D unresolved. Germline loops: CDR1 SEHNR, CDR2 FQNEAQ (reference sequence). Trimming cost V 5 bases and J 9 bases, with 14 bases left between them. The CDR3 totals 14 residues. The CDR3 here is CASSPADGLSPLHF. The CDR3, as DNA: TGTGCCAGCAGCCCCGCGGACGGCCTTTCACCCCTCCACTTT.

This chain links TRBV5-8 with TRBJ1-2; 7 nucleotides align to TRBD1. Germline CDR1 reads SGHTS; CDR2 reads YDEGEE. CDR3 length: 15 residues. Trimming removed 2 bases from V and 5 bases from J; junction bases left unmatched: 9. CDR3 in amino acids: CASSFFQGVWYGYTF. The CDR3 bases are TGTGCCAGCAGCTTCTTTCAGGGGGTATGGTATGGCTACACCTTC.

The chain uses TRBV4-1 and TRBJ2-3; TRBD1 aligns across 12 bases. The CDR3 loop spans 15 amino acids. V was pared by 3 bases and J by 2 bases, with 0 bases of the junction left unmatched. Germline V gene sequence: CDR1 MGHRA, CDR2 YSYEKL. The CDR3 sequence is CASSQGQGATDTQYF. CDR3 nucleotide sequence: TGCGCCAGCAGCCAGGGACAGGGGGCCACAGATACGCAGTATTTT.